These 5 T cell receptor beta chains share one sample of origin, sequenced in a study of shared clonotypes between healthy human individuals. Assay used: immunoSEQ multiplex PCR; TCRdb lists only in-frame clones, some missing. This sample has around 1.1 million clones, with more than 75% found just once. Sequencing was carried out using memory CD4+ T cells from PBMCs. Subset reported: CD45RA-negative fraction. These receptor sequences come from a man between 18 and 35 years old in good health. Some clones in this sample may be carry-over from other donors' samples.

The rearrangement uses TRBV2 and TRBJ2-3; 8 nucleotides align to TRBD2. Per germline, CDR1 SNHLY and CDR2 FYNNEI. V dropped 5 bases and J dropped 5; count of bases not matched to a gene: 0. CDR3 length: 12 amino acids. For the CDR3, the DNA is TGTGCCAGCAGTCTAGCGGGAGATACGCAGTATTTT. Residues: CASSLAGDTQYF.

V is TRBV27 and J is TRBJ2-2; 7 nucleotides agree with TRBD1. The trim removed 7 bases at V and 5 bases at J, leaving 13 bases unmatched. Germline loops: CDR1 MNHEY, CDR2 SMNVEV (reference sequence). The CDR3 has 16 amino acids. The CDR3 DNA sequence: TGTGCCAGCAATATTTTACGGACAGGAGAAACCGGGGAGCTGTTTTTT. Its translation is CASNILRTGETGELFF.

The CDR3 DNA reads as TGTGCCAGCAGCTTGGTGGGAGCCTTTGAGCAGTACTTC. Translating gives CASSLVGAFEQYF. The chain recombines TRBV5-8 with TRBJ2-7, with D possibly TRBD2 on 5 matching bases. Between the trimmed V and J ends, which lost 0 bases and 7 bases, there was a span of 11 bases. The CDR3 runs 13 residues. The V gene's germline CDR1 is SGHTS and CDR2 YDEGEE.

V gene TRBV5-4 combines with J gene TRBJ2-3; D is ambiguous. The CDR3 extends over 15 amino acids. Trimming took off 0 bases at V and 0 bases at J, with 8 bases between the two ends. Germline V lookup: CDR1 SGHNT, CDR2 YYREEE (reference sequence). The CDR3 protein is CASSLGPASTDTQYF. CDR3 DNA: TGTGCCAGCAGCTTGGGTCCCGCGAGCACAGATACGCAGTATTTT.

On this clone itself: Other DNA sequences in the sample encode the same CDR3. The chain recombines TRBV29-1 with TRBJ2-5, with TRBD1 identical over 8 bases. Germline loops: CDR1 SQVTM, CDR2 ANQGSEA. J was trimmed by 3 bases and V by 5 bases; bases with no gene match: 2. This CDR3 is built from 12 residues. The DNA for the CDR3 is TGCAGCGTTCTACAGGGGGAAGAGACCCAGTACTTC. It codes for CSVLQGEETQYF.